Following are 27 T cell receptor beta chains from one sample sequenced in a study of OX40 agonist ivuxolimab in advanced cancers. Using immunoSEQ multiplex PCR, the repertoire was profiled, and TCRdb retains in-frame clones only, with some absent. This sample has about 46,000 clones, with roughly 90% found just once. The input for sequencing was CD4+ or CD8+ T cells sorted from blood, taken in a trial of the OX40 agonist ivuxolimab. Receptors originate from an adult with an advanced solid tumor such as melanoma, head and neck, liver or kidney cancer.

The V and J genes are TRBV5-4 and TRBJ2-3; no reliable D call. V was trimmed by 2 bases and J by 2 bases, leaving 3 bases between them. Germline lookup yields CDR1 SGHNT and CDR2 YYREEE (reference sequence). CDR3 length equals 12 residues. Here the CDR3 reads CASSLNTDTQYF. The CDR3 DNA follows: TGTGCCAGCAGCTTAAACACAGATACGCAGTATTTT.

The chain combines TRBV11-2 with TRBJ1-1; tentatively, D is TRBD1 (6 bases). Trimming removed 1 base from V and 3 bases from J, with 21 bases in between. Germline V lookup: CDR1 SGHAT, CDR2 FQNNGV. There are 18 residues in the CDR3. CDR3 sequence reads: CASSLVYPPQGRDTEAFF. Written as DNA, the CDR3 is TGTGCCAGCAGCTTAGTGTACCCACCACAGGGAAGGGACACTGAAGCTTTCTTT.

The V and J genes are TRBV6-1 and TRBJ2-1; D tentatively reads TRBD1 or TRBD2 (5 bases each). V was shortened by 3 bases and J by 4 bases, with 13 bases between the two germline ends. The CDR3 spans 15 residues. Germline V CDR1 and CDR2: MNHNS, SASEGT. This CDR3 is CASSDGTGFYNEQFF. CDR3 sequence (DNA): TGTGCCAGCAGTGATGGGACCGGCTTTTACAATGAGCAGTTCTTC.

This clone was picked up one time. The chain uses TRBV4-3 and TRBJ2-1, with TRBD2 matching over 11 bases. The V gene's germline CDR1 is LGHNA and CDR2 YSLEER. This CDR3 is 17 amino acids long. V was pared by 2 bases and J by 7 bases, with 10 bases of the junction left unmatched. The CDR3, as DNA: TGCGCCAGCAGCCAAAGAACTAGCGGGAGTATCGTGAATGAGCAGTTCTTC. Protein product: CASSQRTSGSIVNEQFF.

The CDR3 sequence is CASSATGQVLDSSGNTIYF. Here the CDR3 DNA reads TGTGCCAGCAGCGCCACCGGTCAGGTCCTGGACAGCTCTGGAAACACCATATATTTT. V gene TRBV2 combines with J gene TRBJ1-3, with D perhaps matching TRBD1 (6 bases). Deletions cut 6 bases from V and 0 bases from J, with 24 bases between. The germline gives CDR1 SNHLY, CDR2 FYNNEI. The CDR3 has 19 amino acids.

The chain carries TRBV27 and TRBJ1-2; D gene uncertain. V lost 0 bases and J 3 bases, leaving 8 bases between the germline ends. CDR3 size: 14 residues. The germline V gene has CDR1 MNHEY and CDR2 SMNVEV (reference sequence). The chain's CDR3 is CASSLSTRDYGYTF. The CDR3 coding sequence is TGTGCCAGCAGTTTATCCACCCGGGACTATGGCTACACCTTC.

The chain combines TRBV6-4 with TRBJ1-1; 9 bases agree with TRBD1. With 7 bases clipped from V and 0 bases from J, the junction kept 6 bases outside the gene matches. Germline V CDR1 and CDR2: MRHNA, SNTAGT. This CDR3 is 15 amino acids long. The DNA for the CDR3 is TGTGCCAGCATTACAGGGGGCCCTCTGAACACTGAAGCTTTCTTT. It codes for CASITGGPLNTEAFF.

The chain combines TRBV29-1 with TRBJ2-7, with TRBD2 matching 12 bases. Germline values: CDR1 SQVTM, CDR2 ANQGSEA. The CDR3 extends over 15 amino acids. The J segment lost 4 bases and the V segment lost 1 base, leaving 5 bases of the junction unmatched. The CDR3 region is CSVEGLAGEWYEQYF. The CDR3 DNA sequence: TGCAGCGTTGAAGGACTAGCGGGAGAGTGGTACGAGCAGTACTTC.

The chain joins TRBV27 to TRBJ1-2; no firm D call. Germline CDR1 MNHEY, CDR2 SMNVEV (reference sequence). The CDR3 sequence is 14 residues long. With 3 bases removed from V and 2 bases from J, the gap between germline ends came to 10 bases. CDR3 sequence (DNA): TGTGCCAGCAGTTTCTCTCAGACCAACTATGGCTACACCTTC. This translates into CASSFSQTNYGYTF.

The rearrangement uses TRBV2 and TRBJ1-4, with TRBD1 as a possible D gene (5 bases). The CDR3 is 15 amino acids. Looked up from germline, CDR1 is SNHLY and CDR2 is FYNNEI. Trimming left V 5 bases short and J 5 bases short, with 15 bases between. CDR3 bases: TGTGCCAGCAGTAGTAAGACAGCCCTAAATGAAAAACTGTTTTTT. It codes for CASSSKTALNEKLFF.

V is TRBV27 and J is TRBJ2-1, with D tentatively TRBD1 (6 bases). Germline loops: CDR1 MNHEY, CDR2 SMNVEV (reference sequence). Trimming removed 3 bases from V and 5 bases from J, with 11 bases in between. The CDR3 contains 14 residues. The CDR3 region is CASSLGTTNNEQFF. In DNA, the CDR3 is TGTGCCAGCAGTTTGGGGACAACCAACAATGAGCAGTTCTTC.

In DNA, the CDR3 is TGTGCCAGCAGCTTAGAGTTAGCGGGAGTTTACCACGAGCAGTACTTC. Translated: CASSLELAGVYHEQYF. The chain employs TRBV7-6 and TRBJ2-7, with 9 bases that match TRBD2. Germline assignment: CDR1 SGHVS and CDR2 FNYEAQ. J lost 5 bases, V lost 1 base, and 9 bases had no gene match. The CDR3 is 16 amino acids.

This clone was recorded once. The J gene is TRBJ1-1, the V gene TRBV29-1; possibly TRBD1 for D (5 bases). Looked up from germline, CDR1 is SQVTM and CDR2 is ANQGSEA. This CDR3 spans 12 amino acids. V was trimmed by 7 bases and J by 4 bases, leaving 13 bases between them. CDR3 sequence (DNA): TGCAGCGCCCGAGGGGTCGGCACTGAAGCTTTCTTT. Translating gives CSARGVGTEAFF.

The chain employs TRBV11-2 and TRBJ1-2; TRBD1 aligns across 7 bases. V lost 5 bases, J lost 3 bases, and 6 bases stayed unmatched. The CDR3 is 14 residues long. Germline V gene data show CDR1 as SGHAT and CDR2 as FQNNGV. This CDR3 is CASSGDSQHYGYTF. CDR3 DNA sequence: TGTGCCAGCAGCGGGGACAGTCAACACTATGGCTACACCTTC.

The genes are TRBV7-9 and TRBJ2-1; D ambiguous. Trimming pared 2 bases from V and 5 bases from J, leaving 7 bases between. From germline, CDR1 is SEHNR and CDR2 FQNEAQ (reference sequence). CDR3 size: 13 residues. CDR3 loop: CASSLNWDNEQFF. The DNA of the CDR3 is TGTGCCAGCAGCTTAAACTGGGACAATGAGCAGTTCTTC.

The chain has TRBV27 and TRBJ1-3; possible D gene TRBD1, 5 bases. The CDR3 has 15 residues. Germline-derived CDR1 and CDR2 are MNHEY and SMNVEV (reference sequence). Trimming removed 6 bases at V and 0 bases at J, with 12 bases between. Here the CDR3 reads CASRIDSGSGNTIYF. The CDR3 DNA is TGTGCCAGCAGAATAGACAGCGGCTCTGGAAACACCATATATTTT.

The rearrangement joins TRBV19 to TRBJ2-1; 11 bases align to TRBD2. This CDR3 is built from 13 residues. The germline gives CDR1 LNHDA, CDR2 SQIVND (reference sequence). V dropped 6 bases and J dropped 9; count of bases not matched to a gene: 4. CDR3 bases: TGTGCCAGTAGACTAGCGGGAGCTCGTGAGCAGTTCTTC. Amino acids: CASRLAGAREQFF.

The CDR3 sequence is CASSYPDSLQAYEQYF. CDR3 DNA sequence: TGTGCCAGCAGTTACCCTGACAGTTTGCAAGCCTACGAGCAGTACTTC. This chain uses TRBV6-6 with TRBJ2-5; D is perhaps TRBD1 (5 bases). Gene TRBJ2-7 matches the end of the DNA better, so the J call may be wrong. CDR1 is MNHNY and CDR2 is SVGAGI in the germline V gene (reference sequence). This CDR3 region has 16 residues.

CDR3 DNA: TGCGCCAGCAGCCAAGTGGGACTAGGGTCGGGAGAGACCCAGTACTTC. Translation: CASSQVGLGSGETQYF. The chain recombines TRBV4-3 with TRBJ2-5, with 8 bases lining up with TRBD2. This CDR3 has 16 residues. Germline V CDR1 and CDR2: LGHNA, YSLEER. V shed 1 base and J 4 bases; nucleotides not matched to a gene: 8.

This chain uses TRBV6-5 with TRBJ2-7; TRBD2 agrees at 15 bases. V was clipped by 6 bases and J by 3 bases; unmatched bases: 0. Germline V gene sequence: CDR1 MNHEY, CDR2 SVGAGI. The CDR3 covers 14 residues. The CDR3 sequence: CASRGLAGGYEQYF. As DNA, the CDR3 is TGTGCCAGCAGGGGACTAGCGGGAGGCTACGAGCAGTACTTC.

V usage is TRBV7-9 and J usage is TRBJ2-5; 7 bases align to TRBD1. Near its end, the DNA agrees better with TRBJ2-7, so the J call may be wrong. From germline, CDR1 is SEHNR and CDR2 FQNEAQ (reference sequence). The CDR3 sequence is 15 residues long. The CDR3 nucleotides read TGTGCCAGCAGCCCTCCGGGACAGTCCTCCTACGAGCAGTACTTC. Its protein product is CASSPPGQSSYEQYF.

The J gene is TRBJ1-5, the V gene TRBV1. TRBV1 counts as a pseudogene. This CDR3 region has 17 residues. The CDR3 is CTSSLRERQSSNQPQHF. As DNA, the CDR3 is TGCACCAGCAGCCTTAGAGAACGCCAGAGTAGCAATCAGCCCCAGCATTTT.

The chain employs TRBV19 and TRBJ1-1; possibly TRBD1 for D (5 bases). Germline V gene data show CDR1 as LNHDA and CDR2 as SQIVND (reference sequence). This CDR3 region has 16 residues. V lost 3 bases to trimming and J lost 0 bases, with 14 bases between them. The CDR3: CASSMGLSLLNTEAFF. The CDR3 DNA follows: TGTGCCAGTAGTATGGGGCTCTCACTCCTGAACACTGAAGCTTTCTTT.

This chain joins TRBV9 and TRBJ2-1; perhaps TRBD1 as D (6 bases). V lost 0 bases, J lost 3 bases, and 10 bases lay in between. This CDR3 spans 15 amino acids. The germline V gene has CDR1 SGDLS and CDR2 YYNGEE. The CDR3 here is CASSVAEGGYNEQFF. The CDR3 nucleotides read TGTGCCAGCAGCGTAGCGGAAGGGGGCTACAATGAGCAGTTCTTC.

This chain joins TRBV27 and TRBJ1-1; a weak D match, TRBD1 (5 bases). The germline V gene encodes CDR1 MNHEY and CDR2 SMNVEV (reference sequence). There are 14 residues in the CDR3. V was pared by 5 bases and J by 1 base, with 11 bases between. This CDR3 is CASSLDTRNTEAFF. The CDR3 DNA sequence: TGTGCCAGCAGTCTGGACACGCGGAACACTGAAGCTTTCTTT.

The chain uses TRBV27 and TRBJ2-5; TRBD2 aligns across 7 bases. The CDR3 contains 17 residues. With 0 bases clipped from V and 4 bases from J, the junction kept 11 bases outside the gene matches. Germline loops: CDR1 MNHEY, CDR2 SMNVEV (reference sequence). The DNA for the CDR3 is TGTGCCAGCAGTTTATCGTCGTCGGGGGGTCTTGGAGAGACCCAGTACTTC. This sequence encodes CASSLSSSGGLGETQYF.

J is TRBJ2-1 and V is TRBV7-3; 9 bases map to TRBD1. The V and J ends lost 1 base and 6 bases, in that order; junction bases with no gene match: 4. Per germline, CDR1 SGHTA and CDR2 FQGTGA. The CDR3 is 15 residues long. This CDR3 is CASSLMTGGFNEQFF. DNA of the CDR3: TGTGCCAGCAGCTTAATGACAGGGGGGTTCAATGAGCAGTTCTTC.